One and the same sample provided the 7 T cell receptor beta chains below, sequenced in a study of T cells in Graves' hyperthyroidism and ophthalmopathy. Amplification targeted TCR beta CDR3 regions from RNA transcripts. The primer set for the first-round RT-PCR of the TCR CDR3 was HTBI. One entry per CDR3 protein, called by TCRdb with MiXCR from the multiplex PCR reads. The table lists some 770,000 distinct CDR3 sequences, about 16% of them singletons. The sequenced material came from blood. The source of these receptors is a man aged 18 to 30 with Graves' hyperthyroidism.

There are a few counts of this clonotype. The genes are TRBV4-3 and TRBJ1-1; D not certain. The CDR3 length is 17 residues. Germline V gives CDR1 LGHNA, CDR2 YSLEER. V was clipped by 0 bases and J by 4 bases, with 18 bases between them. The CDR3 bases are TGCGCCAGCAGCCAAGACCCGATAGGACTTTTGGGCACTGAAGCTTTCTTT. This gives the protein CASSQDPIGLLGTEAFF.

The chain couples TRBV6-1 to TRBJ2-1, with 7 bases that match TRBD2. CDR3 length equals 13 residues. The germline V gene encodes CDR1 MNHNS and CDR2 SASEGT. CDR3 residues: CASEEGGSGEQFF. The CDR3 DNA follows: TGTGCTAGCGAGGAGGGCGGGAGTGGTGAGCAGTTCTTC.

This clonotype was seen more than once but under ten times. The chain uses TRBV19 and TRBJ2-7; D is unresolved. This CDR3 is built from 14 residues. Trimming removed 3 bases from V and 2 bases from J, with 11 bases in between. In germline, CDR1 is LNHDA, CDR2 SQIVND (reference sequence). CDR3 in DNA: TGTGCCAGTAGTATTGTGGGCAGCCCCTACGAGCAGTACTTC. This codes for CASSIVGSPYEQYF.

The sample holds a few counts of this clonotype. CDR3 sequence (DNA): TGTGCCAGCAGCTTAGGGACAGGCAGATCCTCTGGAAACACCATATATTTT. Translated, it gives CASSLGTGRSSGNTIYF. The V call is TRBV7-2, the J call TRBJ1-3; 7 nucleotides line up with TRBD1. CDR3 length: 17 amino acids. Germline-derived CDR1 and CDR2 are SGHTA and FQGNSA. V lost 1 base and J lost 0; bases outside the gene matches: 6.

This clonotype was observed many times. This rearrangement joins TRBV7-2 to TRBJ2-7, with D unclear. The CDR3 extends over 13 amino acids. V was clipped by 5 bases and J by 4 bases, with 12 bases between them. The V gene's germline CDR1 is SGHTA and CDR2 FQGNSA. The CDR3 here is CASSTRIDYEQYF. CDR3 DNA sequence: TGTGCCAGCAGCACGCGGATCGATTACGAGCAGTACTTC.

This chain connects TRBV9 to TRBJ2-3; 11 bases are shared with TRBD2. Germline V CDR1 and CDR2: SGDLS, YYNGEE. CDR3 length: 17 amino acids. The ends lost 4 bases at V and 5 bases at J; junction bases unmatched: 12. This CDR3 reads CASSYRGVAGGEDTQYF. The CDR3 region has the DNA TGTGCCAGCAGCTACCGCGGGGTAGCGGGAGGGGAAGATACGCAGTATTTT.

The table lists this clonotype with many counts. CDR3 sequence: CASSSPGGFPYNEQFF. The CDR3 nucleotides are TGTGCCAGCAGCTCCCCGGGGGGTTTCCCCTACAATGAGCAGTTCTTC. The genes are TRBV11-2 and TRBJ2-1; TRBD2 matches 7 bases. The CDR3 runs to 16 residues. V lost 4 bases to trimming and J lost 2 bases; unmatched junction nucleotides: 8. Germline CDR1 reads SGHAT; CDR2 reads FQNNGV.